These 15 T cell receptor beta chains share one sample of origin, sequenced in a study of blood T cell repertoires in COVID-19. Profiled with immunoSEQ multiplex PCR; TCRdb holds only in-frame clones, not every one. The repertoire consists of 200,000 to 250,000 clones, with approximately 90% occurring once and the leading ten covering around 0.85%. The sample was peripheral blood. The receptors stem from a man aged 55 to 70 with COVID-19, enrolled during active disease.

This chain joins TRBV5-1 and TRBJ1-1; D unclear. V lost 1 base and J 4 bases, leaving 8 bases between the germline ends. The CDR3 length is 13 residues. Germline values: CDR1 SGHRS, CDR2 YFSETQ. The CDR3 DNA reads TGCGCCAGCAGCTTGCCCGGGATCACTGAAGCTTTCTTT. Protein sequence: CASSLPGITEAFF.

A few counts support this clone. This chain connects TRBV7-6 to TRBJ2-3; 7 nucleotides match TRBD2. The J segment lost 4 bases and the V segment lost 1 base, leaving 5 bases of the junction unmatched. This CDR3 has 15 amino acids. In germline, CDR1 is SGHVS, CDR2 FNYEAQ. This CDR3 reads CASSLGPSGSDTQYF. The CDR3 bases are TGTGCCAGCAGCTTAGGGCCTAGCGGATCAGATACGCAGTATTTT.

The V call is TRBV24-1, the J call TRBJ2-7; TRBD1 aligns across 8 bases. Per the germline V gene, CDR1 is KGHDR and CDR2 is SFDVKD. The CDR3 extends over 15 amino acids. V gave up 2 bases and J gave up 2 bases; unmatched junction bases: 4. This CDR3 reads CATSDSGTGAYEQYF. In DNA, the CDR3 is TGTGCCACCAGTGATTCCGGGACAGGAGCCTACGAGCAGTACTTC.

The gene calls are TRBV6-2 or TRBV6-3 and TRBJ2-7, with 7 bases lining up with TRBD2. Germline CDR1 reads MNHEY; CDR2 reads SVGEGT. V lost 2 bases and J lost 0; bases outside the gene matches: 10. The CDR3 covers 17 residues. The CDR3: CASSYPRAGMISYEQYF. The CDR3 coding sequence is TGTGCCAGCAGTTACCCTCGAGCGGGAATGATCTCCTACGAGCAGTACTTC.

The rearrangement joins TRBV6-5 to TRBJ1-5; 9 nucleotides match TRBD1. The length of the CDR3 is 15 residues. Per the germline V gene, CDR1 is MNHEY and CDR2 is SVGAGI. The junction had 6 bases not matched to a gene; V was cut back by 6 bases and J by 3 bases. Here the CDR3 DNA reads TGTGCCAGCAGCCGGACAGGGGCTTTCAATCAGCCCCAGCATTTT. This gives the protein CASSRTGAFNQPQHF.

V and J are TRBV5-1 and TRBJ1-2; maybe TRBD1 (5 bases). Germline V gene sequence: CDR1 SGHRS, CDR2 YFSETQ. V was trimmed by 4 bases and J by 8 bases, leaving 15 bases between them. The CDR3 runs to 13 residues. The CDR3 sequence: CASSAQAPQGYTF. The CDR3 DNA reads as TGCGCCAGCAGCGCACAGGCCCCTCAGGGCTACACCTTC.

The rearrangement links TRBV28 to TRBJ1-5; D is unclear. Germline V CDR1 and CDR2: MDHEN, SYDVKM. This CDR3 comprises 15 residues. Trimming removed 5 bases at V and 3 bases at J, with 14 bases between. The CDR3 is CASSPHASNNQPQHF. DNA of the CDR3: TGTGCCAGCAGTCCGCACGCGTCCAACAATCAGCCCCAGCATTTT.

The chain employs TRBV18 and TRBJ2-7; D gene uncertain. CDR1 and CDR2 (germline): KGHSH, LQKENI. CDR3 length: 14 amino acids. The V end lost 3 bases, the J end lost 7 bases, and 16 bases lay between the germline ends. For the CDR3, the DNA is TGTGCCAGCTCACCGCCGGGTCTACCGAGGGAGCAGTACTTC. It codes for CASSPPGLPREQYF.

The chain recombines TRBV3-1 (or the pseudogene TRBV3-2) with TRBJ1-5; tentatively, D is TRBD1 (6 bases). CDR3 length equals 20 residues. Trimming pared 2 bases from V and 0 bases from J, leaving 23 bases between. CDR1 is LGHDT and CDR2 is YNNKEL in the germline V gene (reference sequence). CDR3 bases: TGTGCCAGCAGCCAACGGTTCGGACCAGGGGCCCTAGATAGCAATCAGCCCCAGCATTTT. Translation gives CASSQRFGPGALDSNQPQHF.

This chain connects TRBV4-3 to TRBJ2-1; D gene uncertain. The CDR3 runs 17 residues. Trimming left V 0 bases short and J 0 bases short, with 12 bases between. In germline, CDR1 is LGHNA, CDR2 YSLEER. CDR3 nucleotide sequence: TGCGCCAGCAGCCAAGATCTTCGCGGCCCCTCCTACAATGAGCAGTTCTTC. Encoded protein: CASSQDLRGPSYNEQFF.

V is TRBV7-2 and J is TRBJ2-1; TRBD2 might be the D (5 bases). This CDR3 has 15 residues. From germline, CDR1 is SGHTA and CDR2 FQGNSA. Trimming left V 4 bases short and J 12 bases short, with 22 bases between. The CDR3 loop reads CASSWTLAGRGSQFF. In DNA, the CDR3 is TGTGCCAGCAGCTGGACGCTAGCAGGACGCGGATCGCAGTTCTTC.

V is TRBV19 and J is TRBJ1-1, with D maybe TRBD1 (5 bases). CDR3 length equals 15 residues. The germline CDR1 and CDR2 sequences are LNHDA and SQIVND (reference sequence). V was trimmed by 4 bases and J by 3 bases, leaving 15 bases between them. This CDR3 is CASSKEPSGDTEAFF. The CDR3, as DNA: TGTGCCAGTAGTAAGGAGCCTTCGGGGGACACTGAAGCTTTCTTT. The full variable domain, rest sourced from reference TRBV19 and TRBJ1-1, is DGGITQSPKYLFRKEGQNVTLSCEQNLNHDAMYWYRQDPGQGLRLIYYSQIVNDFQKGDIAEGYSVSREKKESFPLTVTSAQKNPTAFYLCASSKEPSGDTEAFFGQGTRLTVV.

The rearrangement uses TRBV7-3 and TRBJ2-2; D unclear. CDR1 and CDR2 (germline): SGHTA, FQGTGA. With 2 bases removed from V and 4 bases from J, the gap between germline ends came to 11 bases. The CDR3 consists of 15 residues. Here the CDR3 reads CASSLHAATTGELFF. DNA of the CDR3: TGTGCCAGCAGCTTACACGCGGCCACCACCGGGGAGCTGTTTTTT.

In this sample, this clone turned up once. V usage is TRBV29-1 and J usage is TRBJ1-3; D remains unclear. CDR1 SQVTM and CDR2 ANQGSEA come from the germline V gene. Trimming removed 4 bases from V and 4 bases from J, with 8 bases in between. The CDR3 has 12 residues. The DNA for the CDR3 is TGCAGCGTTGTTACAGCCGGAAACACCATATATTTT. As protein: CSVVTAGNTIYF. Supplemented by reference TRBV29-1 and TRBJ1-3, the full variable domain reads SAVISQKPSRDICQRGTSLTIQCQVDSQVTMMFWYRQQPGQSLTLIATANQGSEATYESGFVIDKFPISRPNLTFSTLTVSNMSPEDSSIYLCSVVTAGNTIYFGEGSWLTVV.

The V and J genes are TRBV19 and TRBJ1-5; 10 nucleotides line up with TRBD1. The length of the CDR3 is 15 residues. Germline V CDR1 and CDR2: LNHDA, SQIVND (reference sequence). The V gene end was trimmed by 6 bases and the J gene end by 3 bases; junction bases not matched to a gene: 5. In nucleotides, the CDR3 is TGTGCCAGTAGATTGGGACAGGGGCTCAATCAGCCCCAGCATTTT. Protein: CASRLGQGLNQPQHF.